The 29 T cell receptor beta chains below all came from one sample that was sequenced in a study of T cells after yellow fever vaccination. MiXCR was run by TCRdb on the 5' RACE reads, yielding one entry per CDR3 protein. The sample contains roughly 32,000 distinct CDR3 sequences, over 9.5% of which appear only once. The material was PBMCs, either bulk or a sorted T-cell subset (CD4+, CD8+, memory, or dextramer-sorted; not recorded which), obtained roughly 14 days after the first yellow fever vaccination. These receptors all come from a man between 18 and 29 years old who received the YFV17D yellow fever vaccine.

This clonotype was seen at least ten times. This chain links TRBV7-8 with TRBJ2-1, with 7 bases aligning to TRBD1. The CDR3 spans 15 residues. V dropped 5 bases and J dropped 4; count of bases not matched to a gene: 8. CDR1 is SGHVS and CDR2 is FQNEAQ in the germline V gene. CDR3 sequence: CASSPGDRQYNEQFF. DNA for the CDR3: TGTGCCAGCAGCCCAGGGGACAGACAATACAATGAGCAGTTCTTC.

In this sample, this clonotype turned up many times. CDR3 in DNA: TGTGCCAGCAGCCAAGATCTCGGACGGGAGCAGTACGTC. As protein: CASSQDLGREQYV. This sequence joins TRBV4-2 and TRBJ2-7, with no clear D. Trimming left V 0 bases short and J 7 bases short, with 10 bases between. CDR1 LGHNA and CDR2 YNFKEQ come from the germline V gene. CDR3 length: 13 residues.

Relative to its sample, this clonotype is medium-sized. The J gene is TRBJ2-1, the V gene TRBV7-2, with D hard to call. V was shortened by 6 bases and J by 5 bases, with 8 bases between the two germline ends. This CDR3 region has 12 residues. Germline V CDR1 and CDR2: SGHTA, FQGNSA. The DNA for the CDR3 is TGTGCCAGCAGTGGACGGCACAATGAGCAGTTCTTC. It yields the protein CASSGRHNEQFF.

This clonotype has ten or more counts. This chain connects TRBV12-3 or TRBV12-4 to TRBJ2-7; no clear D gene. The ends were cut back, 5 bases at V and 3 bases at J, with 5 bases in the middle. This CDR3 has 11 residues. The CDR3, as DNA: TGTGCCAGCAGTCTATTCTACGAGCAGTACTTC. It encodes CASSLFYEQYF.

This clonotype was counted many times. The rearrangement links TRBV5-4 to TRBJ2-5, with D perhaps TRBD1 (5 bases). The length of the CDR3 is 14 residues. Germline values: CDR1 SGHNT, CDR2 YYREEE (reference sequence). Trimming took off 0 bases at V and 5 bases at J, with 11 bases between the two ends. CDR3 region: CASSLVGAGETQYF. The DNA of the CDR3 is TGTGCCAGCAGCTTGGTTGGGGCCGGGGAGACCCAGTACTTC.

This clonotype was seen repeatedly, ten times or more. The chain recombines TRBV5-1 with TRBJ2-4, with D unresolved. Deletions cut 9 bases from V and 0 bases from J, with 22 bases between. This CDR3 is built from 17 residues. Germline CDR1 reads SGHRS; CDR2 reads YFSETQ. In DNA form, the CDR3 reads TGCGCCACCCAAAAAACGAAAAACGTGTTAGCCAAAAACATTCAGTACTTC. It codes for CATQKTKNVLAKNIQYF.

This clonotype was observed many times. CDR3 sequence (DNA): TGTGCCAGCAGCTTCCAGGCGGCAGGCCGGGAGCTGTTTTTT. Amino acid sequence: CASSFQAAGRELFF. The chain uses TRBV7-9 and TRBJ2-2; no firm D call. The germline CDR1 and CDR2 sequences are SEHNR and FQNEAQ (reference sequence). V was cut by 3 bases and J by 9 bases, with 14 bases left in between. CDR3 length: 14 residues.

This clonotype was recorded at least ten times. The rearrangement links TRBV2 to TRBJ2-7; 9 bases align to TRBD2. The J segment lost 3 bases and the V segment lost 3 bases, leaving 3 bases of the junction unmatched. Germline-derived CDR1 and CDR2 are SNHLY and FYNNEI. The CDR3 sequence is 14 residues long. This CDR3 is CASSEAAGGYEQYV. In DNA, the CDR3 is TGTGCCAGCAGTGAGGCAGCGGGGGGCTACGAGCAGTACGTC.

There are many counts of this clonotype. The rearrangement links TRBV5-1 to TRBJ2-3, with TRBD2 matching over 9 bases. CDR3 length equals 17 residues. J lost 5 bases, V lost 4 bases, and 14 bases had no gene match. Germline CDR1 is SGHRS and CDR2 is YFSETQ. The CDR3 loop is CASSPTSSGELQDTQYF. Here the CDR3 DNA reads TGCGCCAGCAGCCCGACCTCTAGCGGGGAGCTTCAAGATACGCAGTATTTT. Full variable domain (rest looked up from reference TRBV5-1 and TRBJ2-3): KAGVTQTPRYLIKTRGQQVTLSCSPISGHRSVSWYQQTPGQGLQFLFEYFSETQRNKGNFPGRFSGRQFSNSRSEMNVSTLELGDSALYLCASSPTSSGELQDTQYFGPGTRLTVL.

Note on this clonotype: This may arise from a read error, as a much more abundant clone is one base away. The chain carries TRBV12-3 or TRBV12-4 and TRBJ1-4; possible D gene TRBD1, 6 bases. Trimming removed 7 bases at V and 11 bases at J, with 17 bases between. This CDR3 is 13 amino acids long. The CDR3 is CASTNEGGDKLFF. CDR3 bases: TGTGCCAGCACCAATGAGGGGGGTGATAAACTGTTTTTT.

This clonotype showed up many times. This sequence joins TRBV19 and TRBJ2-1, with D perhaps being TRBD1 or TRBD2 (6 bases each). This CDR3 comprises 15 residues. CDR1 is LNHDA, CDR2 SQIVND, per germline (reference sequence). Trimming took off 6 bases at V and 5 bases at J, with 17 bases between the two ends. This chain's CDR3 is CASSPRGARDNEQFF. The CDR3 DNA sequence: TGTGCCAGTAGCCCGAGGGGGGCTAGGGACAATGAGCAGTTCTTC.

As to this clonotype: This sequence may be a read error, since a much larger clone differs from it by one base. DNA of the CDR3: TGTGCCAGCGAGGCGAACTATGGCCACACCTTC. It is translated as CASEANYGHTF. The V and J genes are TRBV2 and TRBJ1-2; no clear D. The CDR3 sequence is 11 residues long. CDR1 SNHLY and CDR2 FYNNEI come from the germline V gene.

This clonotype was seen repeatedly, ten times or more. This chain uses TRBV7-2 with TRBJ2-5; no definite D call. Germline CDR1 and CDR2: SGHTA and FQGNSA. This CDR3 is built from 13 residues. V lost 4 bases and J lost 1, with 7 bases in between. Written as DNA, the CDR3 is TGTGCCAGCAGCTATTCCCTCCAAGAGACCCAGTACTTC. Protein: CASSYSLQETQYF.

This clonotype was recorded many times. The rearrangement links TRBV27 to TRBJ1-2, with a weak D call TRBD1 (6 bases). The CDR3 length is 15 residues. Trimming took off 3 bases at V and 8 bases at J, with 19 bases between the two ends. Germline V gives CDR1 MNHEY, CDR2 SMNVEV (reference sequence). CDR3 protein: CASSFWGGDMSGYTF. The CDR3 DNA follows: TGTGCCAGCAGTTTTTGGGGGGGCGACATGTCAGGCTACACCTTC.

At least ten counts were recorded for this clonotype. The V and J genes are TRBV6-1 and TRBJ1-1; no clear D gene. With 8 bases removed from V and 5 bases from J, the gap between germline ends came to 15 bases. CDR1 and CDR2 (germline): MNHNS, SASEGT. The CDR3 is 13 residues long. CDR3 amino acids: CASGYGLGTEAFF. DNA of the CDR3: TGTGCCAGCGGATATGGGCTGGGAACTGAAGCTTTCTTT.

This clonotype was seen repeatedly, ten times or more. This chain joins TRBV11-1 and TRBJ2-5, with D maybe TRBD1 (6 bases). Between the trimmed V and J ends, which lost 4 bases and 4 bases, there was a span of 16 bases. The CDR3 covers 15 residues. Germline V gives CDR1 SGHAT, CDR2 FQDESV (reference sequence). The DNA for the CDR3 is TGTGCCAGCAGCTGGCCGGGACACGAGCGAGAGACCCAGTACTTC. Amino acids: CASSWPGHERETQYF. The full variable domain, in which reference TRBV11-1 and TRBJ2-5 provide the parts outside the CDR3, is EAEVAQSPRYKITEKSQAVAFWCDPISGHATLYWYRQILGQGPELLVQFQDESVVDDSQLPKDRFSAERLKGVDSTLKIQPAELGDSAMYLCASSWPGHERETQYFGPGTRLLVL.

Notes on this clonotype: A much bigger clone sits one base away, suggesting this may be a read error. This chain connects TRBV19 to TRBJ2-6; D ambiguous. Germline values: CDR1 LNHDA, CDR2 SQIVND (reference sequence). V lost 7 bases, J lost 1 base, and 11 bases lay in between. CDR3 length: 15 amino acids. In DNA form, the CDR3 reads TGTGCCAGTAAGGGCCTTAGATCTGGGGCCAACGTCCTGACTTTC. Encoded protein: CASKGLRSGANVLTF.

The table lists this clonotype with many counts. This CDR3 is CASSPPFGDRDYGYTF. CDR3 bases: TGTGCCAGCAGTCCCCCGTTTGGGGACAGGGACTATGGCTACACCTTC. The rearrangement uses TRBV27 and TRBJ1-2; 9 bases are shared with TRBD1. J gave up 3 bases and V 5 bases, and 10 bases lay outside the gene matches. The germline V gene encodes CDR1 MNHEY and CDR2 SMNVEV (reference sequence). The CDR3 is made up of 16 amino acids.

The chain uses TRBV4-3 and TRBJ2-3; a weak D match, TRBD1 (6 bases). Per the germline V gene, CDR1 is LGHNA and CDR2 is YSLEER. The CDR3 sequence is 15 residues long. V shed 1 base and J shed 6 bases, with 14 bases lying between them. CDR3 nucleotides: TGCGCCAGCAGCCAAGTGTCAGGGGTCATGGATACGCAGTATTTT. Its translation: CASSQVSGVMDTQYF.

This clonotype was recorded many times. The rearrangement uses TRBV18 and TRBJ2-7; D is perhaps TRBD2 (6 bases). Trimming removed 2 bases from V and 2 bases from J, with 13 bases in between. This CDR3 is 15 amino acids long. CDR1 is KGHSH, CDR2 LQKENI, per germline. The CDR3 coding sequence is TGTGCCAGCTCACCAGGGTGGGGGGAAGCCTACGAGCAGTACTTC. Its translation: CASSPGWGEAYEQYF.

This clonotype showed up many times. The J gene is TRBJ1-4, the V gene TRBV5-1; TRBD1 matches at 12 bases. The germline V gene encodes CDR1 SGHRS and CDR2 YFSETQ. V shed 3 bases, J shed 7 bases, and the junction held 10 bases outside the gene matches. This CDR3 contains 17 residues. The DNA for the CDR3 is TGCGCCAGCAGCTGGACGGGACAGGGGGCTATAGGTGAAAAACTGTTTTTT. As protein: CASSWTGQGAIGEKLFF.

This clonotype appeared many times. This chain's CDR3 is CASSHRDRGAETQYF. The CDR3 coding sequence is TGTGCCAGCAGCCACCGGGACAGGGGAGCGGAGACCCAGTACTTC. The V gene is TRBV7-9, the J gene TRBJ2-5; 10 bases are shared with TRBD1. Unmatched junction bases numbered 8, after V lost 5 bases and J lost 5 bases. Germline V CDR1 and CDR2: SEHNR, FQNEAQ (reference sequence). This CDR3 has 15 residues.

This clonotype appeared many times. This chain joins TRBV10-3 and TRBJ2-3; D not certain. CDR3 length equals 14 residues. The V gene lost 3 bases and the J gene lost 0 bases, with 7 bases spanning the gap. The germline V gene has CDR1 ENHRY and CDR2 SYGVKD. This CDR3 reads CAISDPSSTDTQYF. The CDR3 DNA follows: TGTGCCATCAGTGACCCGTCTAGCACAGATACGCAGTATTTT.

This clonotype was seen many times. The genes are TRBV27 and TRBJ1-3; the match to TRBD1 covers 8 bases. Unmatched junction bases numbered 9, after V lost 5 bases and J lost 3 bases. The CDR3 is 16 amino acids. Germline CDR1 is MNHEY and CDR2 is SMNVEV (reference sequence). The CDR3 DNA is TGTGCCAGCAGTCAAACCCAGGGGGCCCGTGGAAACACCATATATTTT. Amino acids: CASSQTQGARGNTIYF.

There are many counts of this clonotype. This chain links TRBV2 with TRBJ1-2; D not resolved. Trimming removed 6 bases at V and 8 bases at J, with 19 bases between. Germline assignment: CDR1 SNHLY and CDR2 FYNNEI. CDR3 size: 14 residues. CDR3 DNA: TGTGCCAGCAGCCCCGAAGGGTCACTACCCGGCTACACCTTC. Translating it yields CASSPEGSLPGYTF.

This clonotype came up many times. V is TRBV7-2 and J is TRBJ2-7; weak D call: TRBD1 (5 bases). Per the germline V gene, CDR1 is SGHTA and CDR2 is FQGNSA. This CDR3 has 17 amino acids. V lost 3 bases and J 2 bases, leaving 20 bases between the germline ends. The CDR3 sequence is CASSLYGGNDSPYEQYF. DNA of the CDR3: TGTGCCAGCAGCTTGTATGGTGGAAATGACAGTCCCTACGAGCAGTACTTC.

This clonotype is deemed medium-sized (0.01 to 0.1%). This chain connects TRBV7-8 to TRBJ2-7; 8 bases agree with TRBD1. CDR3 size: 14 residues. J gave up 2 bases and V 5 bases, and 5 bases lay outside the gene matches. CDR1 and CDR2 from the germline V gene are SGHVS and FQNEAQ. This CDR3 is CASSVGQGAYEQYF. In DNA form, the CDR3 reads TGTGCCAGCAGCGTCGGACAGGGTGCCTACGAGCAGTACTTC.

There are many counts of this clonotype. V is TRBV7-9 and J is TRBJ1-5; D unresolved. With 4 bases removed from V and 3 bases from J, the gap between germline ends came to 7 bases. CDR3 length: 13 residues. Germline V CDR1 and CDR2: SEHNR, FQNEAQ (reference sequence). The CDR3 DNA follows: TGTGCCAGCAGCTGGGATTTCAATCAGCCCCAGCATTTT. The encoded protein is CASSWDFNQPQHF.

This clonotype was recorded at least ten times. The V call is TRBV5-5, the J call TRBJ2-1; 8 bases align to TRBD1. Trimming at V came to 4 bases and at J to 2 bases, leaving 5 bases not matched to a gene. Germline CDR1 is SGHKS and CDR2 is YYEKEE (reference sequence). This CDR3 contains 15 residues. The CDR3 coding sequence is TGTGCCAGCAGCATGTACAGGGGGACCTACAATGAGCAGTTCTTC. This gives the protein CASSMYRGTYNEQFF.